The source of this T cell receptor (beta chain) is a study of T cells expressing NK-cell markers. Overall study context: Researchers got TCR beta repertoires out of sorted CD3+CD56+NKG2C+, CD3+CD56+NKG2C- and CD3+CD56-NKG2C+ T cells. Seven HCMV-seropositive donors and one seronegative donor made up the eight sequenced donors. Study-level findings and limits: In more than 5 donors, dominant CD3+CD56+NKG2C+ clonotypes ranked among the top 10 CD8+ clonotypes. The study did not resolve the HCMV specificity of expanded NKG2C+ T cell clones.

For each CDR3 protein, TCRdb gives one entry from its re-call of the 5' RACE reads, without DNA. In all, the sample yields about 380,000 distinct CDR3 sequences. Regarding this clonotype: No antigen is known for it.

The source of this sequence is a man aged 18-70 years in good health. The sequenced material came from blood T cells: a sorted CD56 or NKG2C T cell subset, CD4+ or CD8+ T cells, or bulk PBMC T cells (not recorded which).

The chain's CDR3 is CASSLATLYYEQYF. V and J are TRBV5-1 and TRBJ2-7. Germline values: CDR1 SGHRS, CDR2 YFSETQ. The CDR3 covers 14 residues.